The TCR beta chain under discussion was sequenced for a study of T cells after posttransplantation cyclophosphamide. General study findings and limits: Donor CD8+ memory clones often dominated recipient blood repertoires at later times.

A marrow graft followed busulfan-fludarabine conditioning, with cyclophosphamide on days +3 and +4. V dropped 6 bases and J dropped 0 bases, with 15 bases sitting between them. Germline CDR1 and CDR2: MNHEY and SMNVEV (reference sequence). The CDR3 is 15 amino acids. This clone was seen repeatedly, ten times or more. Its target is unknown. Only in-frame clones appear in the TCRdb table, and some are missing; sequencing was by immunoSEQ multiplex PCR. The sample holds 8,500 to 13,000 clones, and no clone turns up only once. The genes are TRBV27 and TRBJ2-7, with D perhaps matching TRBD1 (6 bases). The TCR comes from a female patient in her 40s who received an allogeneic stem cell transplant from a related donor, was CMV-positive, and had no GVHD. Some T cells may trace back to the graft donor. The sample consisted of PBMCs, taken after allogeneic stem cell transplant with posttransplant cyclophosphamide. The chain's CDR3 is CASSDRLAHSYEQYF. As DNA, the CDR3 is TGTGCCAGCAGCGACAGGCTCGCCCACTCCTACGAGCAGTACTTC.